This passage covers 17 T cell receptor beta chains from one sample sequenced in a study of CD8 T cells in ankylosing spondylitis. TCRdb fed the 5' RACE reads into MiXCR, producing one record per CDR3 protein. The top ten clones hold about 7.8% of a sample with around 150,000 distinct CDR3 sequences, around 20% of them seen once. Sequencing used blood, either unsorted or a sorted T cell fraction (not recorded which). Receptors originate from a male donor with ankylosing spondylitis or in good health (not recorded which).

This clonotype was detected ten times or more. CDR3 DNA sequence: TGTGCCACCAGTGACCCAACTAGCGGGAGGGGCGATGAGCAGTTCTTC. Amino acids: CATSDPTSGRGDEQFF. The J gene is TRBJ2-1, the V gene TRBV24-1; 13 nucleotides match TRBD2. The CDR3 consists of 16 residues. Per the germline V gene, CDR1 is KGHDR and CDR2 is SFDVKD. Trimming cost V 4 bases and J 8 bases; bases outside gene matches: 7.

This clonotype has a count of ten or more. The chain joins TRBV19 to TRBJ1-5; 8 nucleotides match TRBD1. CDR1 is LNHDA and CDR2 is SQIVND in the germline V gene (reference sequence). With 7 bases clipped from V and 1 base from J, the junction kept 9 bases outside the gene matches. This CDR3 is 16 amino acids long. CDR3 in amino acids: CASTTRRTGSNQPQHF. CDR3 DNA: TGTGCCAGTACCACCAGGAGGACAGGGAGCAATCAGCCCCAGCATTTT.

The chain couples TRBV5-1 to TRBJ1-1, with D maybe TRBD1 (5 bases). Per germline, CDR1 SGHRS and CDR2 YFSETQ. V was trimmed by 1 base and J by 4 bases, leaving 14 bases between them. This CDR3 is 15 amino acids long. The CDR3: CASSLSSAGITEAFF. The CDR3 nucleotides are TGCGCCAGCAGCTTGAGTTCGGCAGGGATCACTGAAGCTTTCTTT.

A remark on this clonotype: A much bigger clone sits one base away, suggesting this may be a read error. The genes are TRBV7-2 and TRBJ1-5; D is uncertain. The CDR3 runs 13 residues. V lost 5 bases, J lost 6 bases, and 11 bases lay in between. In germline, CDR1 is SGHTA, CDR2 FQGNSA. The DNA for the CDR3 is TGTGCCAGCAGCCCCGGGTATGGTCAGCCCCAGCATTTT. It translates to CASSPGYGQPQHF.

This rearrangement joins TRBV18 to TRBJ1-1; 7 bases align to TRBD1. Losses at the gene ends were 4 bases for V and 0 bases for J; bases not matched to a gene: 11. The germline CDR1 and CDR2 sequences are KGHSH and LQKENI. This CDR3 is built from 17 residues. The CDR3 nucleotides are TGTGCCAGCTCACTCACCCTTCCGGGACAGATGAACACTGAAGCTTTCTTT. Protein product: CASSLTLPGQMNTEAFF.

There are many counts of this clonotype. J is TRBJ2-7 and V is TRBV21-1; TRBD2 is the table's D call and was not checked against the DNA. TRBV21-1 is flagged as a pseudogene. This CDR3 region has 18 residues. DNA for the CDR3: TGTGCCAGCAGCCCTAAAACGGAGGACCTAGGAAATGGATACGAGCAGTACTTC. Translation: CASSPKTEDLGNGYEQYF.

This clonotype showed up many times. This rearrangement joins TRBV5-1 to TRBJ2-6, with D unresolved. The CDR3 totals 14 residues. V lost 0 bases and J 1 base, leaving 2 bases between the germline ends. Germline-derived CDR1 and CDR2 are SGHRS and YFSETQ. Written as DNA, the CDR3 is TGCGCCAGCAGCTTGGCGTCTGGGGCCAACGTCCTGACTTTC. It codes for CASSLASGANVLTF.

This clonotype was seen a handful of times. J is TRBJ2-6 and V is TRBV28, with 11 bases lining up with TRBD2. The CDR3 is 22 amino acids. After removal of 5 bases from V and 0 bases from J, the junction contained 18 bases not matched to a gene. Germline lookup yields CDR1 MDHEN and CDR2 SYDVKM. The CDR3, as DNA: TGTGCCAGCAGTGTTCCGGGACTAGCGGCAGTCCCCTCTCTCTCTGGGGCCAACGTCCTGACTTTC. This sequence encodes CASSVPGLAAVPSLSGANVLTF.

This clonotype has more than one count but fewer than ten. The chain combines TRBV5-1 with TRBJ1-1, with 7 bases that match TRBD1. This CDR3 comprises 16 residues. J was trimmed by 6 bases and V by 2 bases; bases with no gene match: 13. Per the germline V gene, CDR1 is SGHRS and CDR2 is YFSETQ. CDR3 nucleotides: TGCGCCAGCAGCTTCCGTCCGAGGGGGCCCAACCCTGAAGCTTTCTTT. This encodes CASSFRPRGPNPEAFF.

This rearrangement joins TRBV20-1 to TRBJ1-1; D not resolved. This CDR3 has 11 amino acids. Trimming stripped 1 base from V and 10 bases from J, with 10 bases between. Germline assignment: CDR1 DFQATT and CDR2 SNEGSKA (reference sequence). The CDR3 here is CSARAQAAAFF. CDR3 coding DNA: TGCAGTGCTAGAGCTCAGGCGGCAGCTTTCTTT.

This clonotype was counted a few times. The V gene is TRBV7-3, the J gene TRBJ2-1; 7 bases are shared with TRBD2. This CDR3 region has 14 residues. With 6 bases clipped from V and 4 bases from J, the junction kept 6 bases outside the gene matches. Per the germline V gene, CDR1 is SGHTA and CDR2 is FQGTGA. The CDR3 DNA is TGTGCCAGCAGTCCCGGGACTACATACAATGAGCAGTTCTTC. Its translation is CASSPGTTYNEQFF.

CDR3 nucleotide sequence: TGCGCCAGCGGCCCCGGACTCCTAAGGGGCTACTATGGCTACACCTTC. Translated, it gives CASGPGLLRGYYGYTF. V usage is TRBV4-1 and J usage is TRBJ1-2; D perhaps matches TRBD1 (5 bases). Trimming removed 8 bases from V and 3 bases from J, with 22 bases in between. CDR1 MGHRA and CDR2 YSYEKL come from the germline V gene. The CDR3 spans 16 residues.

This clonotype was found many times. The chain uses TRBV20-1 and TRBJ2-3, with a possible D match to TRBD2 (5 bases). Germline V gene sequence: CDR1 DFQATT, CDR2 SNEGSKA (reference sequence). This CDR3 contains 13 residues. Trimming took 6 bases from V and 0 from J, leaving 10 bases between them. The CDR3 bases are TGCAGTGCCGCCGCGGGTAGCACAGATACGCAGTATTTT. Protein: CSAAAGSTDTQYF.

This clonotype was recorded many times. The chain employs TRBV5-1 and TRBJ2-5; TRBD2 matches at 7 bases. V lost 0 bases to trimming and J lost 7 bases; unmatched junction nucleotides: 6. Germline V gene data show CDR1 as SGHRS and CDR2 as YFSETQ. The CDR3 runs 14 residues. CDR3 sequence reads: CASSLGQERGTQYF. The CDR3 DNA sequence: TGCGCCAGCAGCTTGGGTCAGGAGCGGGGGACCCAGTACTTC.

V is TRBV28 and J is TRBJ2-5; TRBD2 aligns across 9 bases. Unmatched junction bases numbered 14, after V lost 2 bases and J lost 4 bases. Germline assignment: CDR1 MDHEN and CDR2 SYDVKM. This CDR3 contains 18 residues. Here the CDR3 DNA reads TGTGCCAGCAGTTTACCCTCCGCGGGAGGGAGTCGGTTAGAGACCCAGTACTTC. It yields the protein CASSLPSAGGSRLETQYF.

V gene TRBV6-4 combines with J gene TRBJ2-7; D is unclear. Germline-derived CDR1 and CDR2 are MRHNA and SNTAGT. This CDR3 has 13 residues. V was clipped by 1 base and J by 6 bases, with 10 bases between them. The CDR3 DNA reads TGTGCCAGCAGTGACTGGCCGGGCTCCGAGCAGTACTTC. As protein: CASSDWPGSEQYF.

The CDR3 sequence is CSVAGQDSYEQYF. CDR3 in DNA: TGCAGCGTTGCAGGACAGGATTCCTACGAGCAGTACTTC. The chain is built from TRBV29-1 and TRBJ2-7, with TRBD1 matching 7 bases. Germline V CDR1 and CDR2: SQVTM, ANQGSEA. The CDR3 consists of 13 residues. Trimming took 4 bases from V and 1 from J; bases not matched to a gene: 4.